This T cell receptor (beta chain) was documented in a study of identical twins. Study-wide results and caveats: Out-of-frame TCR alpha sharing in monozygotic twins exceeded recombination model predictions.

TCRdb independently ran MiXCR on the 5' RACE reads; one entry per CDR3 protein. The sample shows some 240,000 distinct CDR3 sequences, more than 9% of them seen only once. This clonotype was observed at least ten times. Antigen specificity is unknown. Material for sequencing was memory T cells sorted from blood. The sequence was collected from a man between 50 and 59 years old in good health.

The CDR3 protein is CASRDRGSYEQYF. CDR3 nucleotides: TGTGCCAGTCGGGACAGGGGGTCCTACGAGCAGTACTTC. V and J are TRBV19 and TRBJ2-7; 11 positions match TRBD1. CDR3 length equals 13 residues. With 8 bases clipped from V and 1 base from J, the junction kept 1 base outside the gene matches. Germline CDR1 LNHDA, CDR2 SQIVND (reference sequence).